Below are 3 T cell receptor beta chains sequenced from a single sample in a study of CXCR3-negative and CXCR3-positive naive CD8 T cells. UMI-labeled 5' RACE yielded the TRB cDNA libraries. With the 5' RACE reads reprocessed, TCRdb shows one record per CDR3 protein and no DNA. The sample table includes some 4,000 distinct CDR3 sequences. Sequencing was done on a sample of naive CXCR3- CD8+ T cells from blood. As to subset: CD45RO-CCR7+CD27+CD95- naive CD8+ T cells lacking CXCR3 (TNR3-). The receptors shown here come from a human donor in good health. Some clones in this sample may be carry-over from other donors' samples.

This clonotype shows up as medium-sized by frequency. This chain links TRBV6-2 or TRBV6-3 with TRBJ1-2. CDR1 MNHEY and CDR2 SVGEGT come from the germline V gene. The CDR3 is made up of 14 amino acids. CDR3 residues: CASSYEGFDYGYTF.

The chain has TRBV3-1 and TRBJ2-5; the TRBD2 assignment by TCRdb is unverifiable without DNA. CDR3 length: 14 residues. Germline V gives CDR1 LGHDT, CDR2 YNNKEL (reference sequence). CDR3 in amino acids: CASSQYEGLETQYF.

The V and J genes are TRBV7-2 and TRBJ2-2; TCRdb returns TRBD1, unconfirmable since there is no DNA. The CDR3 loop spans 18 amino acids. Germline V gene data show CDR1 as SGHTA and CDR2 as FQGNSA. CDR3 sequence: CASSLEASGTGYGGELFF.